A single sample is the source of the 20 T cell receptor beta chains below, sequenced in a study of post-analysis software for immune sequencing data. The TCR beta cDNA libraries contained unique molecular identifiers. TCRdb re-called the PCR reads with MiXCR, one entry per CDR3 protein. The sample records hundreds of thousands of distinct CDR3 sequences, 36% being singletons. No antigen has been assigned to these receptors. Study-wide findings and caveats: When patients were compared with controls, a handful of TRBV segments were more frequent, TRBV5-6, TRBV5-1 and TRBV20-1 among them.

The sample was blood. The receptors were gathered from a girl aged 10 to 17 with multiple sclerosis.

The chain carries TRBV20-1 and TRBJ2-6, with 8 bases lining up with TRBD2. The CDR3 has 16 amino acids. V trimming: 5 bases; J trimming: 1 base; junction bases outside the gene matches: 7. Germline V CDR1 and CDR2: DFQATT, SNEGSKA (reference sequence). This chain's CDR3 is CSAGAGERSGANVLTF. CDR3 coding DNA: TGCAGTGCTGGAGCGGGAGAAAGGTCTGGGGCCAACGTCCTGACTTTC.

The chain carries TRBV5-1 and TRBJ1-5; possible D gene TRBD1, 6 bases. The V gene lost 0 bases and the J gene lost 5 bases, with 9 bases spanning the gap. The CDR3 is made up of 14 amino acids. The V gene's germline CDR1 is SGHRS and CDR2 YFSETQ. CDR3 sequence reads: CASSLEGVDQPQHF. DNA for the CDR3: TGCGCCAGCAGCTTGGAGGGGGTGGATCAGCCCCAGCATTTT.

At least ten counts were recorded for this clonotype. The chain couples TRBV7-2 to TRBJ2-1; either TRBD1 or TRBD2 may supply D (5 bases each). V shed 5 bases and J shed 7 bases, with 21 bases lying between them. This CDR3 is built from 16 residues. CDR1 and CDR2 from the germline V gene are SGHTA and FQGNSA. DNA for the CDR3: TGTGCCAGCAGCCAAGGGGACCTGAGGCGTGGGAATGAGCAGTTCTTC. Its protein product is CASSQGDLRRGNEQFF.

The chain recombines TRBV20-1 with TRBJ1-2, with TRBD1 identical over 7 bases. From germline, CDR1 is DFQATT and CDR2 SNEGSKA (reference sequence). After removal of 1 base from V and 2 bases from J, the junction contained 4 bases not matched to a gene. The CDR3 covers 14 residues. This chain's CDR3 is CSARVETGNYGYTF. Here the CDR3 DNA reads TGCAGTGCTAGAGTTGAGACAGGGAACTATGGCTACACCTTC.

J is TRBJ2-4 and V is TRBV7-2; possibly TRBD1 or TRBD2 for D (5 bases each). The V end was cut by 3 bases, the J end by 5 bases, with 11 bases between. This CDR3 contains 14 residues. Germline CDR1 reads SGHTA; CDR2 reads FQGNSA. In nucleotides, the CDR3 is TGTGCCAGCAGCTTCCGGGACCGGGAAAACATTCAGTACTTC. It is translated as CASSFRDRENIQYF. The full variable domain, its missing parts supplied by reference TRBV7-2 and TRBJ2-4, is GAGVSQSPSNKVTEKGKDVELRCDPISGHTALYWYRQSLGQGLEFLIYFQGNSAPDKSGLPSDRFSAERTGGSVSTLTIQRTQQEDSAVYLCASSFRDRENIQYFGAGTRLSVL.

This clonotype was recorded at least ten times. The chain couples TRBV6-1 to TRBJ2-5; no clear D gene. The V end lost 3 bases, the J end lost 1 base, and 15 bases lay between the germline ends. The germline V gene has CDR1 MNHNS and CDR2 SASEGT. This CDR3 has 16 amino acids. CDR3 sequence reads: CASSEGIDALQETQYF. The DNA for the CDR3 is TGTGCCAGCAGTGAGGGGATAGACGCGCTCCAAGAGACCCAGTACTTC.

This clonotype has ten or more counts. This chain uses TRBV2 with TRBJ2-3; 7 bases are a match to TRBD1. The V gene end was trimmed by 9 bases and the J gene end by 1 base; junction bases not matched to a gene: 10. The germline gives CDR1 SNHLY, CDR2 FYNNEI. The CDR3 has 15 residues. The CDR3 nucleotides read TGTGCCAGAGGTTCATCGACAGGGCGCACAGATACGCAGTATTTT. Translation: CARGSSTGRTDTQYF.

With regard to this clonotype: Relative to the germline gene, one junction end is altered; a read error may explain this. In nucleotides, the CDR3 is TGCAGTGCTAGAGCGGCTAGCGGGTCAGATACACAGTATTTT. Translating it yields CSARAASGSDTQYF. The chain carries TRBV20-1 and TRBJ2-3, with TRBD2 identical over 8 bases. The CDR3 totals 14 residues. Per the germline V gene, CDR1 is DFQATT and CDR2 is SNEGSKA (reference sequence).

This clonotype was recorded many times. The chain has TRBV4-2 and TRBJ2-1; possible D gene TRBD2, 6 bases. Trimming took 1 base from V and 6 from J, leaving 19 bases between them. Germline V CDR1 and CDR2: LGHNA, YNFKEQ. CDR3 size: 17 residues. DNA for the CDR3: TGTGCCAGCAGCCAAGCTGAAGGCGGGGCCACTGGCAATGAGCAGTTCTTC. It codes for CASSQAEGGATGNEQFF.

This clonotype was counted ten times or more. The chain employs TRBV29-1 and TRBJ1-2, with 8 bases matching TRBD1. Looked up from germline, CDR1 is SQVTM and CDR2 is ANQGSEA. V gave up 0 bases and J gave up 2 bases; unmatched junction bases: 5. The CDR3 has 15 residues. CDR3 DNA sequence: TGCAGCGTTGAAGATCGGACAGGGCTCAACTATGGCTACACCTTC. This codes for CSVEDRTGLNYGYTF.

This chain uses TRBV9 with TRBJ2-3; D gene ambiguous. Trimming removed 4 bases from V and 0 bases from J, with 6 bases in between. Germline V gene lookup returns CDR1 SGDLS and CDR2 YYNGEE. There are 13 residues in the CDR3. The CDR3 region is CASSMTSTDTQYF. The CDR3 region has the DNA TGTGCCAGCAGCATGACTAGCACAGATACGCAGTATTTT.

The gene calls are TRBV7-6 and TRBJ2-6; D unclear. CDR3 size: 16 residues. Germline CDR1 and CDR2: SGHVS and FNYEAQ. Trimming took 5 bases from V and 1 from J, leaving 12 bases between them. The CDR3 coding sequence is TGTGCCAGCAGCCCCTCGGAGTTTTCTGGGGCCAACGTCCTGACTTTC. It translates to CASSPSEFSGANVLTF.

The chain employs TRBV7-2 and TRBJ2-7; a possible D gene is TRBD2 (6 bases). V lost 2 bases, J lost 3 bases, and 17 bases lay in between. In germline, CDR1 is SGHTA, CDR2 FQGNSA. The CDR3 length is 16 residues. The CDR3 DNA sequence: TGTGCCAGCAGCTTAAGGCCGGGAGTCAGCAGCTACGAGCAGTACTTC. Its protein product is CASSLRPGVSSYEQYF.

To note about this clonotype: A much larger clone is a single base away; this may be a read error. The chain combines TRBV11-2 with TRBJ2-7; D gene unclear. Germline V gene data show CDR1 as SGHAT and CDR2 as FQNNGV. Trimming removed 1 base from V and 12 bases from J, with 22 bases in between. This CDR3 is built from 15 residues. DNA of the CDR3: TGTGCCAGCAGCTTAGCTTCTCGGGTACAAGAGACCCGGTACTTC. It is translated as CASSLASRVQETRYF. Filled out from reference TRBV11-2 and TRBJ2-7, the complete variable domain reads EAGVAQSPRYKIIEKRQSVAFWCNPISGHATLYWYQQILGQGPKLLIQFQNNGVVDDSQLPKDRFSAERLKGVDSTLKIQPAKLEDSAVYLCASSLASRVQETRYFGPGTRLTVT.

This chain uses TRBV5-1 with TRBJ1-2; TRBD1 might be the D (5 bases). The V and J ends lost 0 bases and 6 bases respectively, with 9 bases between them. Germline V gene data show CDR1 as SGHRS and CDR2 as YFSETQ. The CDR3 has 13 residues. The CDR3 DNA follows: TGCGCCAGCAGCTTGGGCCGGGACCATGGCTACACCTTC. It is translated as CASSLGRDHGYTF.

This clonotype was seen just once. CDR3 sequence: CASSSHQETQYF. The CDR3, as DNA: TGCGCCAGCAGCTCACACCAAGAGACCCAGTACTTC. The V and J genes are TRBV5-1 and TRBJ2-5; D is undetermined. V was pared by 3 bases and J by 0 bases, with 3 bases between. Germline-derived CDR1 and CDR2 are SGHRS and YFSETQ. The CDR3 extends over 12 amino acids.

At least ten counts were recorded for this clonotype. The chain uses TRBV20-1 and TRBJ2-1; 13 bases are shared with TRBD2. The germline V gene encodes CDR1 DFQATT and CDR2 SNEGSKA (reference sequence). The CDR3 extends over 15 amino acids. The trim removed 3 bases at V and 5 bases at J, leaving 4 bases unmatched. DNA for the CDR3: TGCAGTGCTAGGTCGACTAGCGGGGGGCACAATGAGCAGTTCTTC. It encodes CSARSTSGGHNEQFF.

This clonotype occurred many times. The chain combines TRBV6-2 or TRBV6-3 with TRBJ2-1, with 10 bases that match TRBD2. There are 20 residues in the CDR3. Germline V gives CDR1 MNHEY, CDR2 SVGEGT. With V trimmed by 2 bases and J by 5 bases, 18 bases remained unmatched. The CDR3 is CASSYVFRPGSGGAHNEQFF. Here the CDR3 DNA reads TGTGCCAGCAGTTACGTATTCCGTCCGGGAAGCGGGGGGGCCCACAATGAGCAGTTCTTC.

In its sample, this clonotype was seen many times. CDR3 bases: TGTGCCAGCAGCTTACCGACAGGAGGGAATTCACCCCTCCACTTT. This gives the protein CASSLPTGGNSPLHF. The chain recombines TRBV5-5 with TRBJ1-6; D perhaps matches TRBD1 (6 bases). CDR1 SGHKS and CDR2 YYEKEE come from the germline V gene (reference sequence). The V and J ends lost 2 bases and 7 bases respectively, with 13 bases between them. CDR3 length: 15 amino acids. The entire variable domain, with the rest obtained from reference TRBV5-5 and TRBJ1-6, is as follows: DAGVTQSPTHLIKTRGQQVTLRCSPISGHKSVSWYQQVLGQGPQFIFQYYEKEERGRGNFPDRFSARQFPNYSSELNVNALLLGDSALYLCASSLPTGGNSPLHFGNGTRLTVT.

Ten or more counts support this clonotype. The V and J genes are TRBV11-2 and TRBJ2-3, with TRBD2 identical over 8 bases. The CDR3 runs to 17 residues. With V trimmed by 1 base and J by 9 bases, 15 bases remained unmatched. The germline V gene encodes CDR1 SGHAT and CDR2 FQNNGV. The CDR3 DNA is TGTGCCAGCAGCTTAGCCCGAGCGGGGGCTCCTAAGGGGACGCAGTATTTT. Translation: CASSLARAGAPKGTQYF.